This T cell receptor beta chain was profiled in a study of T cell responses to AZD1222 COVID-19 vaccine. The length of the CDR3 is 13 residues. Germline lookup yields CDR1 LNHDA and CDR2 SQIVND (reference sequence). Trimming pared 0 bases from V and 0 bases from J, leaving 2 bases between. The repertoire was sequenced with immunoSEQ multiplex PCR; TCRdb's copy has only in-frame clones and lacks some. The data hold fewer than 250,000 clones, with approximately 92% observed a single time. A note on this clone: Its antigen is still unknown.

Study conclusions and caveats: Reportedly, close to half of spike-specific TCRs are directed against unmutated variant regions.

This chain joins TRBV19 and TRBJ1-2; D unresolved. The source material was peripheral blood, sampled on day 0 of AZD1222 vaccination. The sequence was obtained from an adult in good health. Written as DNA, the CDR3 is TGTGCCAGTAGTATAGATGCTAACTATGGCTACACCTTC. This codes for CASSIDANYGYTF.